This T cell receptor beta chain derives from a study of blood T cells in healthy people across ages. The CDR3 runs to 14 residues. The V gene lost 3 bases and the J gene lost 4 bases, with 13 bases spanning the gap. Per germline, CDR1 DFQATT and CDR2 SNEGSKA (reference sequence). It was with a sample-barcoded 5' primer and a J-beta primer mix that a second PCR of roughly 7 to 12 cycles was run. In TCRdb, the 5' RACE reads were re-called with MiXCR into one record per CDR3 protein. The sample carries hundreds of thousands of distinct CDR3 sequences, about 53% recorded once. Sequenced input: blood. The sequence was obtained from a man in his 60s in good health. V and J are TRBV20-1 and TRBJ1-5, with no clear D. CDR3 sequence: CSARGRVLNQPQHF. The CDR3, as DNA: TGCAGTGCTAGGGGGAGGGTTCTAAATCAGCCCCAGCATTTT.